Listed here is a single T cell receptor beta chain. Its antigen is unidentified. The sample belongs to a study of shared clonotypes between healthy human individuals. General study points: Between a few donors, naive CD4 clonotypes were shared at a level of about 5%.

When replicate PCRs were run on sorted subsets, they used 150 to 200 ng DNA, about 30,000 T cell genomes. Generated by immunoSEQ multiplex PCR, the TCRdb table keeps only in-frame clones and is missing some. The sample records hundreds of thousands of clones, approximately 96% being singletons. Naive CD8 cells, CD45RO-negative and positively selected for CCR7, excluded terminally differentiated effector memory CD45RA+ cells. All donors qualified as healthy HIV-negative adults and had experienced no recent acute infections or vaccinations. The CDR3 contains 12 residues. Germline V gene data show CDR1 as SQVTM and CDR2 as ANQGSEA. With 4 bases clipped from V and 7 bases from J, the junction kept 7 bases outside the gene matches.

The specimen was naive CD8+ T cells sorted from blood. This clonotype was sampled from a woman younger than 45 in good health. The chain has TRBV29-1 and TRBJ2-7; 7 nucleotides align to TRBD2. The CDR3 DNA reads as TGCAGCGTTGGAGGGAGGGCCGGAGAGCAGTACTTC. Translating it yields CSVGGRAGEQYF.